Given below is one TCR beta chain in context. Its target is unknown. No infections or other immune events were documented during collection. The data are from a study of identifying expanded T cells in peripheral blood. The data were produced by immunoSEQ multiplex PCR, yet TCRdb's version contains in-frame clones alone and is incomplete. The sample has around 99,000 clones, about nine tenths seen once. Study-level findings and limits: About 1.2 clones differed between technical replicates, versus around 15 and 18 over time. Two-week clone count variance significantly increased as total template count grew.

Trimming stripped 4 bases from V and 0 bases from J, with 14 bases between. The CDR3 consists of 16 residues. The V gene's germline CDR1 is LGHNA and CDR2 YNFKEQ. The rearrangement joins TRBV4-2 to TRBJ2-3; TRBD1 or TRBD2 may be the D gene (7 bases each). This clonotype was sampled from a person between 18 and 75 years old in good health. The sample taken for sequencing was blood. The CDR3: CASSPGGGPSTDTQYF. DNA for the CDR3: TGTGCCAGCAGCCCAGGGGGGGGACCTAGCACAGATACGCAGTATTTT.